The subject of this entry is one TCR beta chain. Its target is not known. Measured with immunoSEQ multiplex PCR; TCRdb has only the in-frame clones, and not every one. There are more than 90,000 clones in the sample; around 92% occur only once, and less than 1.5% lies in the top ten. The data stem from a study of graft-versus-host responses after intestinal transplantation. General observations from the study: GvH clone levels peaked in circulation, and this peak was associated with early post-transplant HvG declines. Recipient marrow showed GvH clones, some seen first in ileum or blood.

The CDR3 has 14 amino acids. In germline, CDR1 is SNHLY, CDR2 FYNNEI. V lost 6 bases, J lost 5 bases, and 8 bases stayed unmatched. The sequences come from unstimulated CD8+ T cells sorted from spleen or lymph node cells, collected before transplant. This clonotype originated in a human donor who was the organ donor for an intestinal transplant. This sequence joins TRBV2 and TRBJ2-3; 7 bases are shared with TRBD2. The CDR3 DNA is TGTGCCAGCAGGAGCGGGGTAGGAGGAGATACGCAGTATTTT. Its protein is CASRSGVGGDTQYF.